The T cell receptor (beta chain) under discussion was sequenced for a study of shared clonotypes between healthy human individuals. Across the whole study: Contributing individuals were two females and a few males aged 18 to 49.

Data came from immunoSEQ multiplex PCR; TCRdb stores just in-frame clones and leaves some out. The sample includes 900,000 to 1,200,000 clones, about 84% seen only once; the top ten take 0.6% to 0.7%. Notes on the study in general: Some clonotypes were shared by all four sorted-subset donors, while others were not shared. The non-shared ones had lower generation probabilities than the shared ones. Depth of sequencing was expected to influence donor clonotype sharing.

Concerning this clone: The target antigen is unknown.

Germline CDR1 MNHNY, CDR2 SVGAGI (reference sequence). The V end was cut by 2 bases, the J end by 2 bases, with 10 bases between. The CDR3 totals 15 residues. Donors included only healthy HIV-negative adults lacking recent acute infections or vaccinations. The clonotype comes from a man younger than 35 in good health. Some clones in this sample may be carry-over from other donors' samples. This sequence joins TRBV6-6 and TRBJ1-5; D not resolved. Sequencing used memory CD4+ T cells from PBMCs. Indicated subset: CD45RA-negative fraction. Here the CDR3 reads CASSYAPRGNQPQHF. For the CDR3, the DNA is TGTGCCAGCAGTTACGCCCCAAGGGGCAATCAGCCCCAGCATTTT.